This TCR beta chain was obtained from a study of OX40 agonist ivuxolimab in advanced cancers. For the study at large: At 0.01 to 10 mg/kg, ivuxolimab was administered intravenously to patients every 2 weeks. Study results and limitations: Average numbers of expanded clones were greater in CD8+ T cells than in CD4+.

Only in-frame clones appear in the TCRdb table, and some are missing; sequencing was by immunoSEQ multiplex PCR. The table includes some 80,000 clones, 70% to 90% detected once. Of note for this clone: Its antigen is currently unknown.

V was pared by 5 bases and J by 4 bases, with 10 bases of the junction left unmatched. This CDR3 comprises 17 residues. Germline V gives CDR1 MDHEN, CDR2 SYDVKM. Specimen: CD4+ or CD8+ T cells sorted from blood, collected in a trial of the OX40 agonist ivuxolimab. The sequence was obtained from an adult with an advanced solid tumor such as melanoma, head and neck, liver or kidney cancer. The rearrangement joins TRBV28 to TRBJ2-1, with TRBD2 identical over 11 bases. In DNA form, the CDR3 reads TGTGCCAGCAGTCCGTATAGCGGGGGGGCTTCTTACAATGAGCAGTTCTTC. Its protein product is CASSPYSGGASYNEQFF.